This entry describes one T cell receptor beta chain. The repertoire was sequenced with immunoSEQ multiplex PCR; TCRdb's copy has only in-frame clones and lacks some. The sample holds about 7,100 clones, 75% to 85% seen once. The data stem from a study of sequential checkpoint blockade in melanoma. The germline CDR1 and CDR2 sequences are SGHNT and YYREEE (reference sequence). V dropped 0 bases and J dropped 3 bases, with 13 bases sitting between them. The CDR3 has 15 amino acids. Treatment of the sample: randomized to nivolumab then ipilimumab (arm A) or the reverse (arm B). None of the patients previously received DNA-damaging chemotherapy. PBMC sorting kept live CD3+CD8+ cells without CD19 or CD56.

This specimen was CD8+ T cells sorted from blood (inferred from file names), taken from a patient given nivolumab and ipilimumab in sequence. The chain couples TRBV5-4 to TRBJ2-7, with TRBD2 as a possible D gene (6 bases). This receptor was identified in a human donor with melanoma. CDR3 region: CASSLAGLSGYEQYF. The CDR3 DNA reads TGTGCCAGCAGCTTGGCGGGACTTTCGGGCTACGAGCAGTACTTC.